This TCR beta chain was captured in a study of vaccination and CD4 T cells after COVID-19. A note on this clonotype: The antigen is not known.

Cultured CD4+ T cells had their DNA profiled by the Oncomine TCR Beta short-read assay. Via MiXCR, TCRdb re-called the PCR reads, giving one row per CDR3 protein. Here the sample spans some 26,000 distinct CDR3 sequences, 67% being singletons. Germline assignment: CDR1 LGHDT and CDR2 YNNKEL (reference sequence). The CDR3 consists of 15 residues. Deletions cut 0 bases from V and 4 bases from J, with 10 bases between. Notes on the study in general: Recorded median SARS-CoV-2-reactive clonotype numbers increased from 21 to 38 without reaching significance.

Treatment noted: approximately 11-day PBMC culture with coronavirus spike peptide pools or control peptides (ViraFEST assay). Wells contained 1.9 million or so PBMCs each, and these were cultured with around 10 IU/ml IL-2 and around 10 ug/ml peptide pools. The sequencing here drew on CD4+ T cells from blood, cultured in vitro, taken after SARS-CoV-2 vaccination. This rearrangement joins TRBV3-1 to TRBJ2-1, with a tentative D call TRBD2 (7 bases). The sequence was obtained from a human donor who received a COVID-19 vaccine. Written as DNA, the CDR3 is TGTGCCAGCAGCCAAGATCGGGGGGCATACAATGAGCAGTTCTTC. Amino acids: CASSQDRGAYNEQFF.